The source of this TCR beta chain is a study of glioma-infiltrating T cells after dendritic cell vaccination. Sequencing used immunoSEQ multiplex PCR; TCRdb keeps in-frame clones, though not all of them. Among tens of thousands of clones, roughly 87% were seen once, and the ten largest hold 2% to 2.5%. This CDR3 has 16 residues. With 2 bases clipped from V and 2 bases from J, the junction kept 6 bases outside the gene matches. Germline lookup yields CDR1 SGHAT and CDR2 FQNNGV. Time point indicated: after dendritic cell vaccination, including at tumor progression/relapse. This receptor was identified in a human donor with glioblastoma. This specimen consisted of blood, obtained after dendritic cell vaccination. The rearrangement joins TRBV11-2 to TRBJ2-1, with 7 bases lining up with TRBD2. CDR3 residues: CASSLSPGLPYNEQFF. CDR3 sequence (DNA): TGTGCCAGCAGCTTATCCCCGGGACTACCCTACAATGAGCAGTTCTTC.